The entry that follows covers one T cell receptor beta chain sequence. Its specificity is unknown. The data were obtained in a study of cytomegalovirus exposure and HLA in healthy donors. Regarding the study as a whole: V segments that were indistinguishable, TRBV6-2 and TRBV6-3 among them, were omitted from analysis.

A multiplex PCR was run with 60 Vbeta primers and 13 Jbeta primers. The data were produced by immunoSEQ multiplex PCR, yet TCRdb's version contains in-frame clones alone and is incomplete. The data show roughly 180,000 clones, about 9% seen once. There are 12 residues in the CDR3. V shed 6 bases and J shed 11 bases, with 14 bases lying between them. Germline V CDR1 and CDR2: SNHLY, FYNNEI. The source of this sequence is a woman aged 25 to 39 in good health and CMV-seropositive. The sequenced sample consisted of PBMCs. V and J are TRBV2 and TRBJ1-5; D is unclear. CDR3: CASRGPERAQHF. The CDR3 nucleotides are TGTGCCAGCAGGGGCCCCGAGCGGGCCCAGCATTTT.